Below are 21 T cell receptor beta chains sequenced from a single sample in a study of cytomegalovirus exposure and HLA in healthy donors. Use of 60 Vbeta and 13 Jbeta primers characterized the PCR. The assay was immunoSEQ multiplex PCR, and TCRdb's table has in-frame clones only and misses some. The profile shows 85,000 to 120,000 clones, roughly four fifths of them singletons. Specimen: PBMCs. These receptors all stem from a male donor in good health and CMV-seropositive.

The rearrangement links TRBV4-2 to TRBJ1-3, with TRBD1 matching over 10 bases. The CDR3 is made up of 16 amino acids. CDR1 and CDR2 (germline): LGHNA, YNFKEQ. With 3 bases clipped from V and 2 bases from J, the junction kept 4 bases outside the gene matches. The CDR3 DNA reads TGTGCCAGCAGCCAGGCCGACAGGGGGCCTGGAAACACCATATATTTT. Protein product: CASSQADRGPGNTIYF.

The chain links TRBV19 to TRBJ1-4; possible D gene TRBD1, 6 bases. Looked up from germline, CDR1 is LNHDA and CDR2 is SQIVND (reference sequence). CDR3 length equals 15 residues. Trimming pared 5 bases from V and 5 bases from J, leaving 15 bases between. CDR3 coding DNA: TGTGCCAGTAGTTCCCGGCCGAGGGGGAATGAAAAACTGTTTTTT. Translated: CASSSRPRGNEKLFF.

This clone was counted a few times. The sample contains more than one DNA sequence encoding this CDR3. The gene calls are TRBV7-3 and TRBJ2-7; D ambiguous. V lost 5 bases and J lost 0, with 8 bases in between. This CDR3 is built from 13 residues. Per the germline V gene, CDR1 is SGHTA and CDR2 is FQGTGA. CDR3 bases: TGTGCCAGCAGCCCCTCGGGCTCCTACGAGCAGTACTTC. Its protein is CASSPSGSYEQYF.

The chain recombines TRBV10-3 with TRBJ1-1, with D uncertain. The CDR3 length is 14 residues. Germline CDR1 reads ENHRY; CDR2 reads SYGVKD. The germline V and J ends were trimmed by 6 bases and 2 bases, with 13 bases remaining between them. The CDR3 protein is CAIRARGHNTEAFF. The CDR3 DNA reads TGTGCCATCAGGGCACGAGGGCATAACACTGAAGCTTTCTTT.

The V gene is TRBV28, the J gene TRBJ2-5; D possibly corresponds to TRBD1 (6 bases). The CDR3 sequence is 13 residues long. V lost 7 bases and J 7 bases, leaving 16 bases between the germline ends. Per the germline V gene, CDR1 is MDHEN and CDR2 is SYDVKM. The CDR3: CASTRQAFGTQYF. The CDR3 coding sequence is TGTGCCAGCACCAGACAGGCGTTCGGGACCCAGTACTTC. The variable domain in full, completed from reference TRBV28 and TRBJ2-5, reads DVKVTQSSRYLVKRTGEKVFLECVQDMDHENMFWYRQDPGLGLRLIYFSYDVKMKEKGDIPEGYSVSREKKERFSLILESASTNQTSMYLCASTRQAFGTQYFGPGTRLLVL.

A note on this clone: Other nucleotide sequences from this sample produce the same CDR3. The chain is built from TRBV2 and TRBJ1-4, with D perhaps TRBD1 (5 bases). The V end lost 6 bases, the J end lost 3 bases, and 11 bases lay between the germline ends. The CDR3 spans 14 residues. CDR1 and CDR2 from the germline V gene are SNHLY and FYNNEI. CDR3 sequence reads: CASRADSSNEKLFF. In DNA form, the CDR3 reads TGTGCCAGCAGAGCCGACAGTTCTAATGAAAAACTGTTTTTT.

The genes are TRBV10-3 and TRBJ2-7, with D possibly TRBD2 on 6 matching bases. The CDR3 is 18 residues long. The V gene lost 2 bases and the J gene lost 0 bases, with 20 bases spanning the gap. Per germline, CDR1 ENHRY and CDR2 SYGVKD. This chain's CDR3 is CAISEPRERAGSSYEQYF. As DNA, the CDR3 is TGTGCCATCAGTGAGCCCCGAGAAAGAGCGGGTAGCTCCTACGAGCAGTACTTC.

The table lists this clone with a count of one. This chain connects TRBV28 to TRBJ1-2; 7 bases align to TRBD1. Germline-derived CDR1 and CDR2 are MDHEN and SYDVKM. The ends lost 5 bases at V and 8 bases at J; junction bases unmatched: 8. This CDR3 is 13 amino acids long. CDR3 nucleotides: TGTGCCAGCAGTCACAGGGGCCCAGAGGGCTACACCTTC. Its translation is CASSHRGPEGYTF.

The CDR3 spells CASSSSGRAKIEQFF. CDR3 nucleotide sequence: TGTGCCAGCAGCAGTAGCGGGAGGGCCAAGATTGAGCAGTTCTTC. The chain joins TRBV6-1 to TRBJ2-1, with TRBD2 matching 11 bases. After removal of 6 bases from V and 9 bases from J, the junction contained 10 bases not matched to a gene. Germline CDR1 MNHNS, CDR2 SASEGT. CDR3 length: 15 amino acids.

CDR3 in amino acids: CASSLWAGRGLEQYF. The CDR3 DNA reads TGTGCCAGCAGCTTATGGGCCGGGAGGGGACTCGAGCAGTACTTC. The chain recombines TRBV7-2 with TRBJ2-7; 8 bases align to TRBD2. This CDR3 region has 15 residues. Per germline, CDR1 SGHTA and CDR2 FQGNSA. Trimming cost V 2 bases and J 6 bases; bases outside gene matches: 9.

CDR3 region: CASSPRGFDEQYF. The CDR3, as DNA: TGTGCCAGCTCACCACGAGGATTCGACGAGCAGTACTTC. This chain joins TRBV18 and TRBJ2-7; D unclear. V was cut by 1 base and J by 5 bases, with 9 bases left in between. The germline V gene encodes CDR1 KGHSH and CDR2 LQKENI. This CDR3 is 13 amino acids long.

V usage is TRBV7-9 and J usage is TRBJ2-3, with 13 bases fitting TRBD2. CDR1 is SEHNR, CDR2 FQNEAQ, per germline (reference sequence). The CDR3 covers 16 residues. The trim removed 3 bases at V and 2 bases at J, leaving 2 bases unmatched. The CDR3 here is CASSFGTSGNTDTQYF. In DNA form, the CDR3 reads TGTGCCAGCAGCTTCGGGACTAGCGGGAACACAGATACGCAGTATTTT.

The chain recombines TRBV7-8 with TRBJ1-6, with 9 nucleotides matching TRBD1. This CDR3 has 14 amino acids. V lost 6 bases to trimming and J lost 9 bases; unmatched junction nucleotides: 6. Germline V CDR1 and CDR2: SGHVS, FQNEAQ. DNA for the CDR3: TGTGCCAGCAGTCGGACAGGGGACGGTTCACCCCTCCACTTT. As protein: CASSRTGDGSPLHF.

V usage is TRBV11-2 and J usage is TRBJ2-7, with 9 nucleotides matching TRBD2. Per the germline V gene, CDR1 is SGHAT and CDR2 is FQNNGV. There are 16 residues in the CDR3. J lost 4 bases, V lost 3 bases, and 10 bases had no gene match. The CDR3 DNA sequence: TGTGCCAGCAGCTTCACCTCTAGCGGGGAGCCGTACGAGCAGTACTTC. It specifies CASSFTSSGEPYEQYF. Based on the CDR3 plus reference TRBV11-2 and TRBJ2-7, the full variable domain is EAGVAQSPRYKIIEKRQSVAFWCNPISGHATLYWYQQILGQGPKLLIQFQNNGVVDDSQLPKDRFSAERLKGVDSTLKIQPAKLEDSAVYLCASSFTSSGEPYEQYFGPGTRLTVT.

This clone was counted once. The chain carries TRBV19 and TRBJ2-5; 7 bases align to TRBD1. V shed 3 bases and J 1 base; nucleotides not matched to a gene: 2. The CDR3 runs 14 residues. The V gene's germline CDR1 is LNHDA and CDR2 SQIVND (reference sequence). DNA of the CDR3: TGTGCCAGTAGTATGGGACAGCGCCAAGAGACCCAGTACTTC. This codes for CASSMGQRQETQYF.

J is TRBJ2-7 and V is TRBV6-5; 11 nucleotides align to TRBD2. CDR1 is MNHEY, CDR2 SVGAGI, per germline. V gave up 10 bases and J gave up 4 bases; unmatched junction bases: 9. The CDR3 totals 14 residues. In DNA form, the CDR3 reads TGTGCCACCTCGGGTAGCGGGAGGGCATACGAGCAGTACTTC. It translates to CATSGSGRAYEQYF.

The J gene is TRBJ2-1, the V gene TRBV5-1; weak D call: TRBD2 (5 bases). CDR1 and CDR2 (germline): SGHRS, YFSETQ. CDR3 length: 15 residues. Trimming removed 4 bases at V and 4 bases at J, with 15 bases between. The CDR3 DNA reads as TGCGCCAGCAGCCAGGACTGGACCCTTTACAATGAGCAGTTCTTC. Translating it yields CASSQDWTLYNEQFF.

This chain connects TRBV5-1 to TRBJ2-7; TRBD1 is a possible D gene (6 bases). Trimming removed 0 bases at V and 6 bases at J, with 16 bases between. The V gene's germline CDR1 is SGHRS and CDR2 YFSETQ. The length of the CDR3 is 15 residues. The CDR3, as DNA: TGCGCCAGCAGCTTGGCCGATTTGGGGGCGGGCGAGCAGTACTTC. As protein: CASSLADLGAGEQYF. Combining the CDR3 with reference TRBV5-1 and TRBJ2-7 gives the whole variable domain KAGVTQTPRYLIKTRGQQVTLSCSPISGHRSVSWYQQTPGQGLQFLFEYFSETQRNKGNFPGRFSGRQFSNSRSEMNVSTLELGDSALYLCASSLADLGAGEQYFGPGTRLTVT.

This rearrangement joins TRBV5-1 to TRBJ2-7; 11 nucleotides match TRBD2. The CDR3 length is 15 residues. Germline V CDR1 and CDR2: SGHRS, YFSETQ. With V trimmed by 0 bases and J by 3 bases, 2 bases remained unmatched. For the CDR3, the DNA is TGCGCCAGCAGCTTGGCCGGGACTAGCGGCTACGAGCAGTACTTC. Encoded protein: CASSLAGTSGYEQYF.

The rearrangement links TRBV2 to TRBJ2-7; 8 bases agree with TRBD2. V lost 3 bases to trimming and J lost 6 bases; unmatched junction nucleotides: 7. Germline V gives CDR1 SNHLY, CDR2 FYNNEI. This CDR3 is built from 14 residues. CDR3 loop: CASSDPGGSPEQYF. For the CDR3, the DNA is TGTGCCAGCAGTGATCCGGGAGGGTCCCCCGAGCAGTACTTC.

The gene calls are TRBV7-6 and TRBJ1-1, with D possibly TRBD1 on 5 matching bases. CDR1 is SGHVS and CDR2 is FNYEAQ in the germline V gene. V lost 5 bases and J lost 4, with 17 bases in between. The length of the CDR3 is 15 residues. DNA of the CDR3: TGTGCCAGCAGCCTACAGGCGCCACTGGGCACTGAAGCTTTCTTT. This sequence encodes CASSLQAPLGTEAFF.